The next 22 T cell receptor beta chains were all read from a single sample in a study of human T cells and chemical hapten exposure. The time point: patch test 1, 2 weeks after DPC sensitization. The sample's treatment: therapeutic diphenylcyclopropenone sensitization with weekly scalp DPC. TCRdb independently ran MiXCR on the RACE reads; one entry per CDR3 protein. The sample has tens of thousands of distinct CDR3 sequences, 32% seen once. Sequenced here: whole blood, sampled in connection with sensitization to the hapten diphenylcyclopropenone (DPC). The receptors shown here come from a man in his forties or fifties with alopecia areata. Some clones in this sample may be carry-over from other donors' samples.

The sample holds a few counts of this clonotype. The chain recombines TRBV29-1 with TRBJ1-1, with 10 bases lining up with TRBD1. The CDR3 has 14 residues. The germline gives CDR1 SQVTM, CDR2 ANQGSEA. V dropped 2 bases and J dropped 5; count of bases not matched to a gene: 5. The CDR3: CSVEPGQGLTEAFF. CDR3 bases: TGCAGCGTTGAACCGGGACAGGGGTTAACTGAAGCTTTCTTT.

This clonotype has only a few counts. The CDR3 is CASSQDSGNQPQHF. The DNA of the CDR3 is TGTGCCAGCAGCCAGGACAGCGGGAATCAGCCCCAGCATTTT. This chain connects TRBV12-3 or TRBV12-4 to TRBJ1-5; a weak D match, TRBD1 (6 bases). CDR3 length equals 14 residues. Trimming removed 6 bases from V and 4 bases from J, with 13 bases in between.

The V gene is TRBV7-8, the J gene TRBJ2-5, with a possible D match to TRBD1 (6 bases). Germline V CDR1 and CDR2: SGHVS, FQNEAQ. The CDR3 loop spans 14 amino acids. V was cut by 5 bases and J by 5 bases, with 15 bases left in between. For the CDR3, the DNA is TGTGCCAGCAGCATTACCTCAGGGGTGGAGACCCAGTACTTC. It encodes CASSITSGVETQYF.

V is TRBV28 and J is TRBJ1-2; no firm D call. CDR1 MDHEN and CDR2 SYDVKM come from the germline V gene. CDR3 length: 20 residues. Trimming took off 2 bases at V and 5 bases at J, with 30 bases between the two ends. DNA for the CDR3: TGTGCCAGCAGTTTAATCGTTGTCCAGGTGGTGCCCAGTCAGTCATATGGCTACACCTTC. It codes for CASSLIVVQVVPSQSYGYTF.

Only a few counts were recorded for this clonotype. This rearrangement joins TRBV10-3 to TRBJ1-3; the D gene is possibly TRBD1 (6 bases). Germline V gene sequence: CDR1 ENHRY, CDR2 SYGVKD. V lost 2 bases to trimming and J lost 0 bases, with 17 bases between them. The CDR3 spans 18 residues. CDR3: CAISEGRTETFSGNTIYF. The CDR3 DNA reads TGTGCCATCAGTGAGGGTCGGACAGAAACATTCTCTGGAAACACCATATATTTT.

The chain couples TRBV19 to TRBJ2-1; no firm D call. With 3 bases removed from V and 1 base from J, the gap between germline ends came to 7 bases. Germline V gene lookup returns CDR1 LNHDA and CDR2 SQIVND (reference sequence). This CDR3 region has 14 residues. The CDR3 bases are TGTGCCAGTAGTATCGGAAGGTCCTACAATGAGCAGTTCTTC. Protein product: CASSIGRSYNEQFF.

This clonotype showed up just a few times. The rearrangement uses TRBV20-1 and TRBJ2-5, with 7 bases fitting TRBD1. Trimming cost V 1 base and J 2 bases; bases outside gene matches: 7. CDR3 length equals 15 residues. Germline lookup yields CDR1 DFQATT and CDR2 SNEGSKA (reference sequence). CDR3 in amino acids: CSARAVGTAQETQYF. The DNA of the CDR3 is TGCAGTGCTAGAGCCGTCGGGACAGCACAAGAGACCCAGTACTTC.

The DNA of the CDR3 is TGCAGTGCTAGACCCCCCGCAGGGGGCGGCACAGATACGCAGTATTTT. Protein: CSARPPAGGGTDTQYF. The chain recombines TRBV20-1 with TRBJ2-3, with TRBD1 identical over 8 bases. The CDR3 length is 16 residues. The ends lost 2 bases at V and 1 base at J; junction bases unmatched: 8. CDR1 DFQATT and CDR2 SNEGSKA come from the germline V gene (reference sequence).

This clonotype was observed a few times. The chain links TRBV3-1 to TRBJ1-6, with D maybe TRBD1 (6 bases). Germline assignment: CDR1 LGHDT and CDR2 YNNKEL (reference sequence). This CDR3 spans 14 amino acids. Trimming removed 0 bases at V and 11 bases at J, with 11 bases between. This chain's CDR3 is CASSQDLSGAPLHF. CDR3 DNA: TGTGCCAGCAGCCAAGATTTGTCAGGGGCACCCCTCCACTTT.

This clonotype came up a few times. The chain uses TRBV27 and TRBJ2-7; 7 nucleotides align to TRBD1. CDR1 is MNHEY, CDR2 SMNVEV, per germline (reference sequence). Trimming removed 6 bases from V and 2 bases from J; junction bases left unmatched: 7. The CDR3 runs 14 residues. Written as DNA, the CDR3 is TGTGCCAGCAGGAAGACAGGGACCACCTACGAGCAGTACTTC. Residues: CASRKTGTTYEQYF.

This rearrangement joins TRBV7-9 to TRBJ2-5; possible D gene TRBD2, 5 bases. V shed 3 bases and J shed 4 bases, with 9 bases lying between them. Germline lookup yields CDR1 SEHNR and CDR2 FQNEAQ (reference sequence). The CDR3 length is 13 residues. CDR3 bases: TGTGCCAGCAGCTTGGACCGGGGAGAGACCCAGTACTTC. It encodes CASSLDRGETQYF.

The chain employs TRBV2 and TRBJ2-7; D uncertain. The CDR3 sequence is 15 residues long. In germline, CDR1 is SNHLY, CDR2 FYNNEI. Trimming stripped 7 bases from V and 0 bases from J, with 16 bases between. Here the CDR3 reads CASKLYADASYEQYF. Here the CDR3 DNA reads TGTGCCAGCAAACTGTACGCGGATGCCTCCTACGAGCAGTACTTC.

This rearrangement joins TRBV28 to TRBJ1-2; the D is unclear. V was clipped by 10 bases and J by 0 bases, with 12 bases between them. The germline V gene encodes CDR1 MDHEN and CDR2 SYDVKM. The CDR3 runs 13 residues. CDR3 nucleotide sequence: TGTGCCACCGGCTTGGGATCTAACTATGGCTACACCTTC. Its translation is CATGLGSNYGYTF.

This chain connects TRBV2 to TRBJ2-1, with 8 bases identical to TRBD1. V was pared by 5 bases and J by 4 bases, with 1 base of the junction left unmatched. Germline CDR1 SNHLY, CDR2 FYNNEI. The CDR3 has 13 amino acids. In nucleotides, the CDR3 is TGTGCCAGCAGTCGACAGGGGTACAATGAGCAGTTCTTC. Its protein product is CASSRQGYNEQFF. The full variable domain, completed using reference TRBV2 and TRBJ2-1, is EPEVTQTPSHQVTQMGQEVILRCVPISNHLYFYWYRQILGQKVEFLVSFYNNEISEKSEIFDDQFSVERPDGSNFTLKIRSTKLEDSAMYFCASSRQGYNEQFFGPGTRLTVL.

The chain combines TRBV11-2 with TRBJ2-1; perhaps TRBD2 as D (5 bases). Germline V lookup: CDR1 SGHAT, CDR2 FQNNGV. V shed 3 bases and J shed 4 bases, with 13 bases lying between them. CDR3 length: 15 amino acids. CDR3 loop: CASSFHDSGYNEQFF. CDR3 coding DNA: TGTGCCAGCAGCTTCCACGACTCGGGATACAATGAGCAGTTCTTC. The whole variable domain, filled in from reference TRBV11-2 and TRBJ2-1, reads EAGVAQSPRYKIIEKRQSVAFWCNPISGHATLYWYQQILGQGPKLLIQFQNNGVVDDSQLPKDRFSAERLKGVDSTLKIQPAKLEDSAVYLCASSFHDSGYNEQFFGPGTRLTVL.

The chain uses TRBV19 and TRBJ1-1, with D tentatively TRBD1 (6 bases). Germline V gene data show CDR1 as LNHDA and CDR2 as SQIVND (reference sequence). Trimming took 3 bases from V and 5 from J, leaving 13 bases between them. The CDR3 spans 14 residues. The CDR3 here is CASSIDRFGTEAFF. DNA of the CDR3: TGTGCCAGTAGTATCGACAGGTTTGGGACTGAAGCTTTCTTT.

This clonotype was found a few times. This chain connects TRBV20-1 to TRBJ2-1; D remains unclear. The CDR3 loop spans 12 amino acids. Trimming took 5 bases from V and 7 from J, leaving 12 bases between them. CDR1 and CDR2 (germline): DFQATT, SNEGSKA (reference sequence). The CDR3 here is CSARTRTNEQFF. The CDR3 DNA reads as TGCAGTGCTCGCACTCGAACGAATGAGCAGTTCTTC.

This clonotype showed up just a few times. The rearrangement uses TRBV24-1 and TRBJ2-1; D not certain. The CDR3 sequence is 16 residues long. Trimming pared 5 bases from V and 9 bases from J, leaving 22 bases between. Germline V CDR1 and CDR2: KGHDR, SFDVKD. CDR3 in DNA: TGTGCCACCAGTGTCGGCTGGGCAGGTTCTTTCAGTGAGCAGTTCTTC. Residues: CATSVGWAGSFSEQFF.

The chain joins TRBV5-1 to TRBJ1-4; 8 nucleotides agree with TRBD1. This CDR3 is built from 14 residues. Germline-derived CDR1 and CDR2 are SGHRS and YFSETQ. V dropped 4 bases and J dropped 7; count of bases not matched to a gene: 6. CDR3 DNA sequence: TGCGCCAGCAGCCCGAGGACAGGGAGTGAAAAACTGTTTTTT. Encoded protein: CASSPRTGSEKLFF.

The V gene is TRBV28, the J gene TRBJ2-7; 7 bases match TRBD1. Germline V gene sequence: CDR1 MDHEN, CDR2 SYDVKM. The CDR3 consists of 13 residues. After removal of 3 bases from V and 9 bases from J, the junction contained 8 bases not matched to a gene. CDR3 amino acids: CASSLPTTGAQYF. CDR3 coding DNA: TGTGCCAGCAGTTTGCCCACTACAGGGGCGCAGTACTTC.

V and J are TRBV6-1 and TRBJ2-6; 11 bases are shared with TRBD1. V lost 4 bases and J lost 2; bases outside the gene matches: 4. Germline assignment: CDR1 MNHNS and CDR2 SASEGT. This CDR3 has 17 residues. The CDR3 sequence: CASSVGQGATGANVLTF. DNA of the CDR3: TGTGCCAGCAGTGTCGGACAGGGGGCGACTGGGGCCAACGTCCTGACTTTC.

In its sample, this clonotype was seen a few times. The J gene is TRBJ2-2, the V gene TRBV28; no reliable D call. There are 14 residues in the CDR3. Trimming took 11 bases from V and 0 from J, leaving 13 bases between them. CDR1 is MDHEN, CDR2 SYDVKM, per germline. The CDR3 is CAATTGSNTGELFF. CDR3 DNA sequence: TGTGCCGCGACGACCGGGTCGAACACCGGGGAGCTGTTTTTT.